The 2 T cell receptor beta chains given below trace back to one sample, sequenced in a study of cytomegalovirus exposure and HLA in healthy donors. The study ran its PCR with 60 Vbeta and 13 Jbeta primers. Repertoires were generated with immunoSEQ multiplex PCR, while TCRdb's copy carries only in-frame clones and drops some. The sample consists of roughly 130,000 clones, about 80% of them appearing once. Sequenced: PBMCs. The receptors originated from a man aged 40-49 years in good health and CMV-seronegative.

This clone has a single count. The chain couples TRBV5-6 to TRBJ2-5; TRBD2 agrees at 11 bases. This CDR3 is 14 amino acids long. The ends lost 3 bases at V and 5 bases at J; junction bases unmatched: 3. Germline V gene data show CDR1 as SGHDT and CDR2 as YYEEEE. Here the CDR3 reads CASSSLAGVETQYF. The CDR3 bases are TGTGCCAGCAGCTCACTAGCGGGAGTGGAGACCCAGTACTTC.

This chain joins TRBV7-3 and TRBJ2-1; D remains unclear. This CDR3 is 15 amino acids long. Trimming took 5 bases from V and 1 from J, leaving 12 bases between them. CDR1 and CDR2 (germline): SGHTA, FQGTGA. CDR3 nucleotide sequence: TGTGCCAGCAGCCCTCAACCGGGTTCCTACAATGAGCAGTTCTTC. Translated: CASSPQPGSYNEQFF.